This TCR beta chain was recovered during a study of T cells after posttransplantation cyclophosphamide. Findings and limits, study-wide: Blood and skin or GI T cell repertoires showed limited TRB overlap. TRB clonality was highly associated with recipient CMV seropositivity and reactivation. Later blood repertoires were often dominated by clones from the donor CD8+ memory compartment.

The related graft donor's blood sample was taken on the day of bone marrow donation. Profiling relied on immunoSEQ multiplex PCR, and the TCRdb table lists in-frame clones only, not all of them. This sample has some 54,000 clones; 94% occur once, and the top ten carry about 3.1%. This CDR3 spans 14 amino acids. Between the trimmed V and J ends, which lost 0 bases and 4 bases, there was a span of 10 bases. In germline, CDR1 is SGHKS, CDR2 YYEKEE (reference sequence). This clone came up a few times. Its target is not known. The sequencing input was PBMCs. The V gene is TRBV5-5, the J gene TRBJ1-2, with D possibly TRBD1 on 6 matching bases. The clonotype was recovered from a woman in her thirties in good health and a related stem cell transplant donor. The CDR3 spells CASSLAGASYGYTF. The CDR3 DNA is TGTGCCAGCAGCTTGGCAGGGGCGAGCTATGGCTACACCTTC.